This T cell receptor (beta chain) derives from a study of neoadjuvant nivolumab and ipilimumab in lung cancer. V lost 0 bases and J lost 6, with 13 bases in between. Germline V lookup: CDR1 SGHRS, CDR2 YFSETQ. The CDR3 is 15 amino acids. Sequenced by immunoSEQ multiplex PCR; TCRdb stores in-frame clones only, minus some. The table lists about 3,800 clones, 88% of them singletons. The sequences come from adjacent normal lung tissue, collected after neoadjuvant nivolumab, alone or with ipilimumab, at or shortly before surgery. The chain combines TRBV5-1 with TRBJ2-1; a possible D gene is TRBD2 (6 bases). The TCR comes from an adult with non-small cell lung cancer. CDR3 protein: CASSLESGRLNEQFF. The CDR3 nucleotides read TGCGCCAGCAGCTTGGAGAGCGGGCGTCTCAATGAGCAGTTCTTC.